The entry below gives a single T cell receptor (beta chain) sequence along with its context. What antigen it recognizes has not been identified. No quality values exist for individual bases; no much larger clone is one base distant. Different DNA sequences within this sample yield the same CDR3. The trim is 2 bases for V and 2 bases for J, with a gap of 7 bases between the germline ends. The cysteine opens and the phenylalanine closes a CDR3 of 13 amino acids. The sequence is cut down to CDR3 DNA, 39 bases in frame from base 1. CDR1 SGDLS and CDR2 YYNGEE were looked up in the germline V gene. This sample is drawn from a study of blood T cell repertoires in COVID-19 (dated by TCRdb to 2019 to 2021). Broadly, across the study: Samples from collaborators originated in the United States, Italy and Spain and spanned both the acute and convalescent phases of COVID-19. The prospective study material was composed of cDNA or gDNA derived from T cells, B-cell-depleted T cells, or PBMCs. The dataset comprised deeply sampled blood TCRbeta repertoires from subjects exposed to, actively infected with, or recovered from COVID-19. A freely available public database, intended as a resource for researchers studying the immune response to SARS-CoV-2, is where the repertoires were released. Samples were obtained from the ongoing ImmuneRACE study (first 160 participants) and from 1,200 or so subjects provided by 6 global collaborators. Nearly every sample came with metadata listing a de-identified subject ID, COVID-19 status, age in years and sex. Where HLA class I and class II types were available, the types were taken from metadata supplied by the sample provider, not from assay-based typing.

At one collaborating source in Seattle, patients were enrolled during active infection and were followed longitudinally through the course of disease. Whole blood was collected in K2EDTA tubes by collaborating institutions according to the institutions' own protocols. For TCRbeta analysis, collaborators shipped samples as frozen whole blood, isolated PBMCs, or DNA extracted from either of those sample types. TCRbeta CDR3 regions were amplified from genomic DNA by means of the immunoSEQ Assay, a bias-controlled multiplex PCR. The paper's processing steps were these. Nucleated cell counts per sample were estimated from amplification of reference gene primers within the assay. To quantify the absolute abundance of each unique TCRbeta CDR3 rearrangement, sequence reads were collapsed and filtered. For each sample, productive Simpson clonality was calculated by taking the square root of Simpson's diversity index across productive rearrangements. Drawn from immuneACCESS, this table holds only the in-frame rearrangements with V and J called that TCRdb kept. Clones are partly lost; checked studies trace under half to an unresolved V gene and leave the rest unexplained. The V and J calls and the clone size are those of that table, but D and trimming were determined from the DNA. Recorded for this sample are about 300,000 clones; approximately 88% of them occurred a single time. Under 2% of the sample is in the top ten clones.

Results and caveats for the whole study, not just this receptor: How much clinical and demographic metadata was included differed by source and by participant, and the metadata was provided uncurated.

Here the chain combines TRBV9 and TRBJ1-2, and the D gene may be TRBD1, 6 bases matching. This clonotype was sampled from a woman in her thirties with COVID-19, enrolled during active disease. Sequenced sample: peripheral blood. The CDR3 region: CASSVTGNYGYTF. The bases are TGTGCCAGCAGCGTTACAGGGAACTATGGCTACACCTTC.